These T cell receptor beta chains were read from a single sample in a study of T cell repertoires in cytomegalovirus infection. TCRdb re-analysed the reads in MiXCR, keeping a single row per CDR3 protein. The table has hundreds of thousands of distinct CDR3 sequences, around a sixth seen once. Material: PBMCs. The receptors were sampled from a human donor in good health (CMV status not recorded). Some clones in this sample may be carry-over from other donors' samples. CDR3s include the opening cysteine and the closing phenylalanine or tryptophan. Fields, in order: V gene, CDR3 protein.

TRBV5-1,CASRERVTYGYTF
TRBV5-1,CASRLGVATNEKLFF
TRBV2,CASMLSTVRNEKLFF
TRBV7-6,CASSSQDRAREQYF
TRBV7-8,CASSLEIAGGQETQYF
TRBV6-5,CASSYAGGGFYEQYF
TRBV9,CASSAASWTSGYTF
TRBV20-1,CSAERGGSYNEQFF
TRBV7-9,CASSLALLAGGYNEQFF
TRBV7-2,CASSFGRVFVEGYTF
TRBV7-6,CASTPSAVDGYTF
TRBV7-2,CASSLLVGRGSSYEQYF
TRBV5-6,CASSQARGYPISSYNEQFF
TRBV27,CASSLREGNQPQHF
TRBV12-3/TRBV12-4,CASSHHRGIGNTEAFF
TRBV20-1,CSARGEGVIHEQYF
TRBV19,CASRDRGRSGANVLTF
TRBV5-4,CASTSQQGSNEQFF
TRBV12-3/TRBV12-4,CASSGQGRTTEAFF
TRBV4-3,CASSSGGAANYGHTF
TRBV19,CASGRNTEAFF
TRBV27,CASSMTDAYNEQFF
TRBV7-6,CASSPLSGIANEQFF
TRBV29-1,CSVEGDLNYGYTF
TRBV7-8,CASSLRRDRLYNEQFF
TRBV7-7,CASSLDWSTDTQYF
TRBV2,CASSEGTSGTYEQYF
TRBV15,CATSRDPGSQYNEQFF
TRBV7-9,CASSSQASGVLHF
TRBV15,CATSRGGGTDQETQYF
TRBV2,CASEQRTGGQETQYF
TRBV11-2,CASSLTGGNSYEQYF
TRBV15,CATSRGGGGNSYNEQFF